By sample share, the clone carrying this T cell receptor (beta chain) is medium-sized. The antigen is not known. The template was genomic DNA from peripheral blood, not RNA. Multiplex touch-down PCR with TRB-A/B primers amplified rearranged V-D-J TRB sequences. TCRdb analysed the multiplex PCR reads with MiXCR anew, one entry per CDR3 protein. This sample yields approximately 1,600 distinct CDR3 sequences, of which roughly 22% are seen a single time; 35% to 50% belongs to the top ten. The data were taken from a study of T cell repertoires in aging, cancer and after chemotherapy. At the level of the study: Six age groups, ranging from 30 or younger to 70 or older, included the donors.

Study results and limitations: In healthy donors, age-related TCR diversity loss mainly reflected lost richness. Immunological memory after chemotherapy cannot be judged from the repertoire data.

The sample comprised blood. The receptor was derived from a human donor with a solid tumor.

The CDR3 here is CASTHGRLSSYNEQFF. CDR3 nucleotides: TGTGCCAGCACCCACGGAAGACTGAGCTCCTACAATGAGCAGTTCTTC. The rearrangement links TRBV12-3 or TRBV12-4 to TRBJ2-1; no clear D gene. V was cut by 7 bases and J by 0 bases, with 16 bases left in between. This CDR3 comprises 16 residues.